This TCR beta chain was recorded in a study of beta chain bispecific antibodies for T cell cancers (dated by TCRdb to 2020 to 2022). Background on the whole study: Healthy donor T cells were cocultured with T cell leukemia lines and bispecific antibodies, and TRBV sequencing of the surviving cells was then used to measure how much each TRBV family was depleted. Surface TRBV12 (TRBV12-3) was expressed on Jurkat cells, and surface TRBV5-5 was expressed on HPB-ALL cells.

Unique molecular identifier barcodes were incorporated into the libraries and were used for clonotype quantification. Qiagen AllPrep DNA/RNA Micro kits were used to isolate total RNA, and an Agilent TapeStation was used to check RNA quality. TCR beta libraries were built by 5' RACE: cDNA synthesis followed by two PCR steps using TCR beta constant-region gene-specific primers. TCR beta libraries were sequenced on an Illumina MiSeq platform. The authors' analysis ran thus. Reads were processed with MIGEC, MiXCR and VDJtools. The frequency of each clonotype was calculated as the fraction of all unique molecular identifiers in the sample that belonged to that clonotype. Any TRBV gene that IMGT lists as a pseudogene or open reading frame, and is therefore nonfunctional, such as TRBV1, TRBV12-1 and TRBV21, was left out. TCRdb took the public reads, trimmed them with fastp at Q25, ran MiXCR for clone calling and kept in-frame beta chains. Every distinct CDR3 protein forms one entry, paired with its most common genes and DNA. TCRdb, not the original authors, processed these V and J calls. The sample records just over 20,000 distinct CDR3 sequences, approximately 2.4% of which are singletons. In total, the top ten clones hold approximately 30% of the sample.

This clonotype was picked up many times. The antigen it recognizes is unknown. Base qualities are not recorded, but no much larger clone differs from it by a single base. The investigation overall reported the following: Every sequenced sample contained a mix of leukemia cell line cells and normal T cells, and most targeted TRBV signal came from the leukemia cells rather than from the normal T cells. Cross-reactivity of the anti-TRBV5-5 antibody with TRBV5-6 was attributed to high sequence similarity between the two genes.

Germline trimming: 8 bases from V, 2 bases from J; junction bases outside gene matches: 5. Including cysteine and phenylalanine, the CDR3 has 14 amino acids. The sequence is cut down to CDR3 DNA, 42 bases in frame from base 1. In the germline V gene, CDR1 corresponds to MNHEY and CDR2 to SVGAGI. T cells were expanded from blood mononuclear cells for roughly 3 days using either anti-CD3 antibody OKT3 or CD3/CD28 Dynabeads. The culture conditions for expanded T cells were RPMI 1640 plus 10% fetal bovine serum, recombinant human IL-2 (about 90 IU/ml) and IL-7 (approximately 5 ng/ml). For cocultures, roughly 50,000 normal T cells were combined with roughly 50,000 target cells and bispecific antibody in about 0.095 mL and incubated for 17 hours at 37 degrees C. Every bispecific antibody was made of two single-chain variable fragments expressed in a single-chain diabody format with a His tag. Effector T cells were obtained from healthy human donors, and peripheral blood mononuclear cells were isolated from leukapheresis samples by Ficoll density gradient centrifugation.

This receptor was taken from a human donor in good health. Some clones in this sample may be carry-over from other donors' samples. The chain couples TRBV6-5 to TRBJ2-2, and TRBD1 aligns with 7 junction nucleotides. Sequenced material: healthy donor T cells cultured with leukemia cells. CDR3 loop: CASRRTGNTGELFF. The nucleotide sequence reads TGTGCCAGCCGGCGGACAGGAAACACCGGGGAGCTGTTTTTT.